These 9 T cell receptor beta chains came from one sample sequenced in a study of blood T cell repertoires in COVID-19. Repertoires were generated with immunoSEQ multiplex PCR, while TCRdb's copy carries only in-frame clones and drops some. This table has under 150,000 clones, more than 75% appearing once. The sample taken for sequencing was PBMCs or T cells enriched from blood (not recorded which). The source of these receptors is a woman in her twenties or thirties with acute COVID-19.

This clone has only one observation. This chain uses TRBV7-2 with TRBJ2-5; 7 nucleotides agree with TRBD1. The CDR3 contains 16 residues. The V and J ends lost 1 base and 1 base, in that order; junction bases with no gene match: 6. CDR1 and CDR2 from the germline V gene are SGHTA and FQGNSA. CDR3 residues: CASSLVGRGSQETQYF. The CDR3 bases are TGTGCCAGCAGCTTAGTAGGCAGGGGGTCCCAAGAGACCCAGTACTTC. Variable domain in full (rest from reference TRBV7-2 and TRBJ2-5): GAGVSQSPSNKVTEKGKDVELRCDPISGHTALYWYRQSLGQGLEFLIYFQGNSAPDKSGLPSDRFSAERTGGSVSTLTIQRTQQEDSAVYLCASSLVGRGSQETQYFGPGTRLLVL.

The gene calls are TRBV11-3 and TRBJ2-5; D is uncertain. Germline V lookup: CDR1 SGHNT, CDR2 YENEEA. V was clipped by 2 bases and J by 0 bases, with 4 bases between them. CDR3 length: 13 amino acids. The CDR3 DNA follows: TGTGCCAGCAGCTTATACAACCAAGAGACCCAGTACTTC. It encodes CASSLYNQETQYF.

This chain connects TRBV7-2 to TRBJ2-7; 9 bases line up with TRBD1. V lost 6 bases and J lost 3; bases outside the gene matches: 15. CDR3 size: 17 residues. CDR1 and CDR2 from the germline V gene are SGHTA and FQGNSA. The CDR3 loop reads CASSPRWGTGHNYEQYF. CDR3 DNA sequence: TGTGCCAGCAGTCCTCGCTGGGGGACAGGGCACAACTACGAGCAGTACTTC.

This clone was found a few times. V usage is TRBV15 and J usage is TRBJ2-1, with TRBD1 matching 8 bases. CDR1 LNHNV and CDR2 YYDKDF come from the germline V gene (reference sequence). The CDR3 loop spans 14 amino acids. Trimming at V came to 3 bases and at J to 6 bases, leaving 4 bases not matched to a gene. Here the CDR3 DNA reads TGTGCCACCAGCAGTGGACAGGGTATCAATGAGCAGTTCTTC. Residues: CATSSGQGINEQFF.

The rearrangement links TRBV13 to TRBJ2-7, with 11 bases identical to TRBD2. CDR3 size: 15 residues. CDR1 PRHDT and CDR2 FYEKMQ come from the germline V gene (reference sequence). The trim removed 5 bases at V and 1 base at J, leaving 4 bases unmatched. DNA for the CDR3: TGTGCCAGCAGCCATAGCGGGAGGGGTTCCTACGAGCAGTACTTC. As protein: CASSHSGRGSYEQYF.

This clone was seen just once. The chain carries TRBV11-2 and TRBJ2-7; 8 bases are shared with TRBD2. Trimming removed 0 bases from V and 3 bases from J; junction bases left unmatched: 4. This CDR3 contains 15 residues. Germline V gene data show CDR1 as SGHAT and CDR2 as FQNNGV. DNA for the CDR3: TGTGCCAGCAGCTTAGAAGCGGGAGAAGGCTACGAGCAGTACTTC. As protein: CASSLEAGEGYEQYF.

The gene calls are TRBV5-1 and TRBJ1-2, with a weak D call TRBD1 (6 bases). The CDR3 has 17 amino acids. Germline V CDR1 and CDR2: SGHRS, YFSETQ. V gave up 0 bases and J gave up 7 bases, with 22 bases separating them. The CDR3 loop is CASSLDQGFGGLVGYTF. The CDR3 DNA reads TGCGCCAGCAGCTTGGACCAGGGGTTCGGAGGTTTAGTTGGCTACACCTTC.

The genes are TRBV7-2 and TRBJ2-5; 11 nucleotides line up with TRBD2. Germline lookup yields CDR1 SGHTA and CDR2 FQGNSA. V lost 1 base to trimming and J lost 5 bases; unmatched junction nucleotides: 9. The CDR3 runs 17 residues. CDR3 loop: CASSLGVAGGLGETQYF. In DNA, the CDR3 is TGTGCCAGCAGCTTAGGAGTAGCGGGAGGGCTCGGGGAGACCCAGTACTTC.

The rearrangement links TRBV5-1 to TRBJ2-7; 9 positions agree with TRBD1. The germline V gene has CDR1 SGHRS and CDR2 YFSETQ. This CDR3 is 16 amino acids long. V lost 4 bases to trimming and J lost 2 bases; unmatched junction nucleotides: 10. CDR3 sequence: CASSPAPGQGTYEQYF. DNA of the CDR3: TGCGCCAGCAGCCCAGCACCGGGACAGGGCACCTACGAGCAGTACTTC. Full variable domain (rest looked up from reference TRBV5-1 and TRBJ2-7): KAGVTQTPRYLIKTRGQQVTLSCSPISGHRSVSWYQQTPGQGLQFLFEYFSETQRNKGNFPGRFSGRQFSNSRSEMNVSTLELGDSALYLCASSPAPGQGTYEQYFGPGTRLTVT.